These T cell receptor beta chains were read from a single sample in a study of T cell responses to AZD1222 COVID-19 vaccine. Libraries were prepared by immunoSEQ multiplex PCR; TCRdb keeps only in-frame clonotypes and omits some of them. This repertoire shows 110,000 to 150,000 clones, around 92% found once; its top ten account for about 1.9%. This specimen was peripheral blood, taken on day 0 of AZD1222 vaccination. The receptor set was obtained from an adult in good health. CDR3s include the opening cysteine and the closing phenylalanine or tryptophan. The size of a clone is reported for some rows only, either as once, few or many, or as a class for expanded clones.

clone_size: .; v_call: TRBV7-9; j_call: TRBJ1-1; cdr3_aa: CASSQVGGFGAFF
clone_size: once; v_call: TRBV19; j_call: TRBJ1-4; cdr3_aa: CASSRTGGASSEKLFF
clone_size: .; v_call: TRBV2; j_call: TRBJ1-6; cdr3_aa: CASSDPGQGYHRDSPLHF
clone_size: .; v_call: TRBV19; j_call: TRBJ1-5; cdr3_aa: CASTADGGGNQPQHF
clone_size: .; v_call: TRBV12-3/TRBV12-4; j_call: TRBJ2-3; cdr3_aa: CASNNRDTDTQYF
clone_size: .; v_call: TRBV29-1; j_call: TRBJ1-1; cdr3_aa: CSVVTGHPNTEAFF
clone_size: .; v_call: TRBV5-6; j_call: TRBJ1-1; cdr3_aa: CASSLGLTEAFF
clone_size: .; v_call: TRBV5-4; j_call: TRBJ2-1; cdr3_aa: CASRELAGGLSYNEQFF
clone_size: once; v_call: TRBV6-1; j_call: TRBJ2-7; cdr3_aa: CASSDQWTGLVEQYF
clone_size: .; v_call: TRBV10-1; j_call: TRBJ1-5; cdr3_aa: CASRAGAYNQPQHF